These T cell receptor beta chains were read from a single sample in a study of radiotherapy plus CTLA-4 blockade in lung cancer. Clones were read by immunoSEQ multiplex PCR, and TCRdb kept only the in-frame ones, dropping some. The table records roughly 45,000 clones, over 55% of them present only once. This specimen was peripheral blood, taken from a patient treated with radiotherapy plus ipilimumab. The origin of the receptors is a human donor with non-small cell lung cancer who had a partial response to radiotherapy plus ipilimumab. The CDR3 runs from the conserved cysteine through the conserved F or W. The D gene is left open where the match is weak. Clone size is shown for a subset of rows, as once, few, many or a class of expanded clone.

cdr3_aa cdr3_nt v_call clone_size d_call j_call
CAISPQGGGDQPQHF TGTGCCATCAGTCCGCAGGGCGGCGGGGACCAGCCCCAGCATTTT TRBV10-3 NA NA TRBJ1-5
CASSPQAGGPKGTQYF TGTGCCAGCTCACCACAAGCGGGAGGGCCGAAAGGTACGCAGTATTTT TRBV18 NA TRBD2 TRBJ2-3
CSVEVHSTGELFF TGCAGCGTTGAAGTGCACAGCACCGGGGAGCTGTTTTTT TRBV29-1 NA NA TRBJ2-2
CASSVGYPRGEKLFF TGTGCCAGCAGCGTGGGGTACCCTAGGGGGGAAAAACTGTTTTTT TRBV13 NA NA TRBJ1-4
CASSLSRDSGVYF TGTGCCAGCAGTTTATCGAGAGACAGTGGTGTGTACTTC TRBV27 NA NA TRBJ2-4
CASSFEAGGRETQYF TGTGCCAGCAGCTTTGAAGCGGGGGGGCGAGAGACCCAGTACTTC TRBV5-6 NA TRBD2 TRBJ2-5
CAINTGTGPYGYTF TGTGCCATCAACACCGGGACAGGCCCCTATGGCTACACCTTC TRBV10-3 NA TRBD1 TRBJ1-2
CASSPRTREAFF TGTGCCAGCAGCCCCCGAACACGTGAAGCTTTCTTT TRBV11-1 NA NA TRBJ1-1
CASSPTGPPWEEQFF TGTGCCAGCAGCCCAACCGGACCGCCCTGGGAGGAGCAGTTCTTC TRBV7-3 NA NA TRBJ2-1
CSARDNYEQYF TGCAGTGCTAGAGATAATTACGAGCAGTACTTC TRBV20-1 NA NA TRBJ2-7
CASNLGDNEQFF TGTGCCAGCAATTTGGGAGACAATGAGCAGTTCTTC TRBV9 NA NA TRBJ2-1
CAWAGQSTGELFF TGTGCCTGGGCTGGACAGAGCACCGGGGAGCTGTTTTTT TRBV30 NA NA TRBJ2-2
CASSPVASGDVTGELFF TGTGCCAGCAGCCCCGTTGCTAGCGGGGACGTCACCGGGGAGCTGTTTTTT TRBV4-2 NA TRBD2 TRBJ2-2
CASTGGGAYNEQFF TGTGCCAGCACGGGCGGGGGGGCGTACAATGAGCAGTTCTTC TRBV27 once TRBD2 TRBJ2-1
CASSRDRGNQPQHF TGTGCCAGCAGCCGTGACAGGGGCAATCAGCCCCAGCATTTT TRBV6-5 NA TRBD1 TRBJ1-5